A selection of T cell receptor beta chains follows, all from one sample in a study of OX40 agonist ivuxolimab in advanced cancers. The table came from immunoSEQ multiplex PCR; TCRdb's copy has only in-frame clones and leaves some out. This sample has some 19,000 clones; 80% to 90% occur once, and the top ten carry 15% to 20%. This specimen consisted of CD4+ or CD8+ T cells sorted from blood, obtained in a trial of the OX40 agonist ivuxolimab. These receptors all stem from an adult with an advanced solid tumor such as melanoma, head and neck, liver or kidney cancer. CDR3s include the opening cysteine and the closing phenylalanine or tryptophan. The D gene is left open where the match is weak. Part of the rows lack a size; the others show once, few, many or a class for expanded clones.

cdr3_aa cdr3_nt j_call d_call clone_size v_call
CASSQGLYREIYEQYF TGTGCCAGCAGCCAGGGGCTCTACAGGGAAATCTACGAGCAGTACTTC TRBJ2-7 . . TRBV7-8
CASTYGRGGRETQYF TGTGCCAGCACTTACGGGCGGGGGGGCCGAGAGACCCAGTACTTC TRBJ2-5 TRBD2 . TRBV6-6
CASTEGPGGGTEAFF TGTGCCAGCACCGAAGGCCCAGGAGGGGGGACTGAAGCTTTCTTT TRBJ1-1 . . TRBV7-6
CASSLKFDTEAFF TGTGCCAGCAGCTTAAAATTTGACACTGAAGCTTTCTTT TRBJ1-1 . . TRBV7-9
CASSLGQGWEKLFF TGTGCCAGCAGCTTGGGACAGGGCTGGGAAAAACTGTTTTTT TRBJ1-4 TRBD1 . TRBV5-5
CASSGAGEGQPQHF TGCGCCAGCAGTGGAGCAGGGGAGGGTCAGCCCCAGCATTTT TRBJ1-5 . . TRBV10-2
CASSPGRGSGYGYTF TGTGCCAGCAGCCCTGGCAGGGGAAGCGGCTATGGCTACACCTTC TRBJ1-2 . medium-sized TRBV5-4
CATKDLPLGYTF TGTGCCACCAAGGACCTGCCGTTAGGCTACACCTTC TRBJ1-2 . few TRBV19
CASSRSPIGMNSYNSPLHF TGTGCCAGCAGCCGGTCCCCGATAGGGATGAACTCCTATAATTCACCCCTCCACTTT TRBJ1-6 . once TRBV5-5
CASSLNRGGELFF TGTGCCAGTAGTCTCAACAGGGGAGGCGAGCTGTTTTTT TRBJ1-4 TRBD1 . TRBV19
CASSVGGPNQPQHF TGTGCCAGCAGCGTAGGAGGCCCCAATCAGCCCCAGCATTTT TRBJ1-5 . . TRBV9
CASSQELGRNSYNEQFF TGCGCCAGCAGCCAAGAGCTCGGGAGAAACTCCTACAATGAGCAGTTCTTC TRBJ2-1 . . TRBV4-3
CASSIGLYGELFF TGTGCCAGTAGTATCGGACTATACGGGGAGCTGTTTTTT TRBJ2-2 . . TRBV19
CASSFRGADEKLFF TGTGCCAGCAGCTTCAGGGGGGCAGATGAAAAACTGTTTTTT TRBJ1-4 TRBD1 . TRBV5-4
CASSEALLGVNYGYTF TGTGCCAGCAGTGAAGCGCTTCTAGGTGTTAACTATGGCTACACCTTC TRBJ1-2 . . TRBV6-1
CASTRRSATNEKLFF TGTGCCAGCACCCGGAGGAGCGCAACTAATGAAAAACTGTTTTTT TRBJ1-4 . . TRBV5-8
CASIRDLEYQETQYF TGTGCCAGCATCCGGGACTTAGAGTACCAAGAGACCCAGTACTTC TRBJ2-5 . . TRBV2
CAWSPGPYSNQPQHF TGTGCCTGGAGTCCCGGACCATATAGCAATCAGCCCCAGCATTTT TRBJ1-5 . once TRBV30
CASRGARGAEAFF TGTGCCAGCAGGGGAGCTAGGGGGGCTGAAGCTTTCTTT TRBJ1-1 . once TRBV6-5
CASSILGQDYGYTF TGTGCCAGTAGTATTTTGGGGCAGGACTATGGCTACACCTTC TRBJ1-2 . . TRBV19
CAWAGLRSSPLHF TGTGCCTGGGCGGGACTGAGGAGTTCACCCCTCCACTTT TRBJ1-6 . . TRBV30
CASSSLAGGLTGELFF TGTGCCAGCAGCTCGTTGGCGGGGGGCCTCACCGGGGAGCTGTTTTTT TRBJ2-2 TRBD2 . TRBV11-2
CASSFFGRDNQPQHF TGTGCCAGCAGTTTTTTTGGGCGGGACAATCAGCCCCAGCATTTT TRBJ1-5 . . TRBV28
CASRDPDRCFGANTGELFF TGTGCAAGTCGCGATCCGGACAGGTGCTTCGGCGCGAACACCGGGGAGCTGTTTTTT TRBJ2-2 . . TRBV12-2
CASRAGVGMGNQPQHF TGTGCCAGTAGGGCAGGGGTTGGAATGGGCAATCAGCCCCAGCATTTT TRBJ1-5 . . TRBV19
CATSRAGVGNTIYF TGTGCCACCAGCAGAGCAGGAGTGGGGAACACCATATATTTT TRBJ1-3 . . TRBV15
CASSQFPGGETQYF TGCGCCAGCAGCCAATTTCCGGGGGGGGAGACCCAGTACTTC TRBJ2-5 TRBD2 . TRBV4-1
CASSILGTEAFF TGTGCCAGTAGTATTTTAGGGACTGAAGCTTTCTTT TRBJ1-1 . . TRBV19
CASSSAGPFLEQYF TGTGCCAGCAGCTCCGCAGGGCCTTTCCTCGAGCAGTACTTC TRBJ2-7 . . TRBV7-9
CASSRTGVETQYF TGTGCCAGCAGCCGGACAGGCGTAGAGACCCAGTACTTC TRBJ2-5 TRBD1 once TRBV5-5
CASSESVSPNYEQYF TGTGCCAGCAGTGAATCGGTCAGCCCGAATTACGAGCAGTACTTC TRBJ2-7 . . TRBV6-1
CASSQGVGGSSYEQYF TGTGCCAGCAGCCAAGGAGTGGGTGGGAGCTCCTACGAGCAGTACTTC TRBJ2-7 . once TRBV4-2
CAWSFDRSYGYTF TGTGCCTGGAGTTTCGACAGGAGCTATGGCTACACCTTC TRBJ1-2 . . TRBV30
CASSPWRLGGVEPQHF TGTGCCAGCAGTCCTTGGCGTTTGGGGGGCGTGGAGCCCCAGCATTTT TRBJ1-5 . . TRBV5-6
CASSLRDRVYDTQYF TGTGCCAGCAGTTTGAGGGACAGGGTATATGATACGCAGTATTTT TRBJ2-3 TRBD1 . TRBV27
CASSSTRGLSEAFF TGTGCCAGCAGCTCCACGCGCGGGCTAAGCGAAGCTTTCTTT TRBJ1-1 . . TRBV7-9
CASSLMGQGADEAFF TGTGCCAGCAGCTTAATGGGACAGGGGGCAGATGAAGCTTTCTTT TRBJ1-1 TRBD1 . TRBV7-6
CASSYSTGANYGYTF TGTGCCAGCAGTTACTCAACAGGGGCCAACTATGGCTACACCTTC TRBJ1-2 TRBD1 . TRBV6-5
CASSLVPGDYYEQYF TGTGCCAGCAGCTTAGTCCCAGGGGACTACTACGAGCAGTACTTC TRBJ2-7 . . TRBV7-9
CASSADGTGEKLYNEQFF TGTGCCAGCAGCGCCGATGGGACAGGGGAGAAACTCTACAATGAGCAGTTCTTC TRBJ2-1 TRBD1 . TRBV9
CASSQDLAGGPDTQYF TGCGCCAGCAGCCAAGATTTAGCGGGGGGGCCGGATACGCAGTATTTT TRBJ2-3 TRBD2 . TRBV4-3
CAIIGTGKDYGYTF TGTGCCATCATTGGGACAGGGAAAGACTATGGCTACACCTTC TRBJ1-2 TRBD1 large TRBV10-3